This TCR beta chain is drawn from a study of T-cell memory formation after mild COVID-19. Study details: For the most part, TCR clusters were specific to one donor.

With regard to this clonotype: The junction differs from germline at one of its ends, possibly a read error.

This CDR3 spans 14 amino acids. The germline V gene encodes CDR1 SGHRS and CDR2 YFSETQ. TCR alpha and TCR beta cDNA libraries with sample barcodes and UMIs came from 5'RACE using constant-segment primers. Via MiXCR, TCRdb re-called the 5' RACE reads, giving one row per CDR3 protein. The table lists approximately 560,000 distinct CDR3 sequences, roughly a sixth of them singletons. Input material: PBMCs or a T cell subset sorted from them (not recorded which). The rearrangement uses TRBV5-1 and TRBJ1-1, with 11 bases fitting TRBD1. The source is an adult woman who had mild COVID-19 (a few samples of this study predate the infection). Cell type and time point are not known. This CDR3 reads CASSAGQGGTEAFF. The CDR3 nucleotides are TGTGCCAGCAGCGCGGGACAGGGGGGGACTGAAGCTTTCTTT.